This TCR beta chain was profiled in a study of response to subunit inactivated influenza vaccine. TCRdb itself ran the RT-PCR reads through MiXCR, one entry per CDR3 protein. The sample comprises approximately 700,000 distinct CDR3 sequences, around 14% of which are singletons, and 11% rests with the top ten. Remarks on this clonotype: The antigen remains undetermined. This sequence may be a read error, since a much larger clone differs from it by one base.

Broader study findings: Every seasonal influenza vaccination brings in few new T cells, the authors suggested.

CDR3 length: 15 amino acids. Germline CDR1 reads MNHNS; CDR2 reads SASEGT. V was shortened by 6 bases and J by 1 base, with 16 bases between the two germline ends. This TCR derives from a man aged 50 to 60 who received an inactivated influenza vaccine. Sequences were derived from PBMCs from blood, sampled about 13 days after vaccination. The J gene is TRBJ2-7, the V gene TRBV6-1, with a tentative D call TRBD1 (6 bases). The CDR3 DNA sequence: TGTGCCAGCAGATCTCAGGGGAGTCGATCCTACGAGCAGTACTTC. Protein sequence: CASRSQGSRSYEQYF.